This paragraph covers one TCR beta chain sequence. This record comes from a study of blood T cell repertoires in COVID-19. Study overall: Samples of COVID-19 (acute and convalescent) were obtained from the United States, Italy and Spain. PBMCs, B-cell-depleted T cells, or T cells provided the cDNA or gDNA that made up the material.

Trimming shortened V by 6 bases and J by 7 bases, and 10 bases separated the two germline ends. The CDR3 totals 12 residues. Germline CDR1 and CDR2: MNHEY and SVGAGI. Original analysis: Amplification with reference gene primers provided the estimates of nucleated cell counts. The data were produced by immunoSEQ multiplex PCR, yet TCRdb's version contains in-frame clones alone and is incomplete. V, J and clone size reflect that table, while D and trimming were determined from the DNA. The sample carries over 150,000 clones, approximately 85% recorded once. The rearrangement joins TRBV6-5 to TRBJ2-1, with D maybe TRBD1 (5 bases). The receptor's source is a man aged 40-49 years with acute or convalescent COVID-19. Sequenced input: peripheral blood. CDR3 in amino acids: CASRNQGNEQFF. CDR3 coding DNA: TGTGCCAGCAGGAACCAGGGAAATGAGCAGTTCTTC.